The TCR beta chain described here comes from a study of cytomegalovirus exposure and HLA in healthy donors. Findings and caveats of the study: Previous analysis showed most TCR beta V segments were productive about 90% or about 30% of the time.

This CDR3 contains 16 residues. CDR1 SGDLS and CDR2 YYNGEE come from the germline V gene. V shed 3 bases, J shed 6 bases, and the junction held 7 bases outside the gene matches. 13 Jbeta primers and 60 Vbeta primers were used for the PCR. Method: immunoSEQ multiplex PCR; TCRdb's copy keeps in-frame clones and lacks some. The sample lists 90,000 to 150,000 clones; over 65% were seen once. The count of this clone is one. Its antigen is undetermined. J is TRBJ2-1 and V is TRBV9, with 12 bases identical to TRBD2. The sample was PBMCs. The sequence came from a woman aged 25 to 45 in good health and CMV-seropositive. The chain's CDR3 is CASSARLAGAFNEQFF. DNA of the CDR3: TGTGCCAGCAGCGCCCGACTAGCGGGGGCCTTCAATGAGCAGTTCTTC. The whole variable domain, remainder taken from reference TRBV9 and TRBJ2-1, is DSGVTQTPKHLITATGQRVTLRCSPRSGDLSVYWYQQSLDQGLQFLIQYYNGEERAKGNILERFSAQQFPDLHSELNLSSLELGDSALYFCASSARLAGAFNEQFFGPGTRLTVL.